Below are 21 T cell receptor beta chains sequenced from a single sample in a study of response to subunit inactivated influenza vaccine. TCRdb reanalysed the RT-PCR reads using MiXCR and keeps one entry per CDR3 protein. The repertoire holds more than 550,000 distinct CDR3 sequences, 12% seen once, with more than 8.5% in the top ten. The sequences come from PBMCs from blood, collected on the day of vaccination. The receptor set was obtained from a man in his fifties who received an inactivated influenza vaccine.

The chain joins TRBV6-1 to TRBJ2-1, with D possibly being TRBD2 (5 bases). The CDR3 totals 19 residues. CDR1 and CDR2 (germline): MNHNS, SASEGT. Trimming left V 5 bases short and J 2 bases short, with 25 bases between. The CDR3 is CASSPTVGARADTYNEQFF. Written as DNA, the CDR3 is TGTGCCAGCAGTCCAACGGTCGGTGCGCGGGCGGATACCTACAATGAGCAGTTCTTC.

In this sample, this clonotype turned up a few times. The chain combines TRBV11-2 with TRBJ2-3; a possible D gene is TRBD1 (6 bases). The germline CDR1 and CDR2 sequences are SGHAT and FQNNGV. Trimming took off 5 bases at V and 2 bases at J, with 14 bases between the two ends. The CDR3 extends over 15 amino acids. The CDR3 DNA is TGTGCCAGCAGCAAAGGGGACACGATCACAGATACGCAGTATTTT. The encoded protein is CASSKGDTITDTQYF.

There are a few counts of this clonotype. This chain uses TRBV18 with TRBJ1-1, with TRBD1 as a possible D gene (6 bases). The CDR3 contains 16 residues. The V gene's germline CDR1 is KGHSH and CDR2 LQKENI. Trimming removed 2 bases from V and 0 bases from J, with 13 bases in between. For the CDR3, the DNA is TGTGCCAGCTCACCAACCTGGGACACCTTGAACACTGAAGCTTTCTTT. Protein: CASSPTWDTLNTEAFF.

This chain uses TRBV7-2 with TRBJ1-1; TRBD1 might be the D (5 bases). Trimming took 5 bases from V and 4 from J, leaving 17 bases between them. Germline V gene lookup returns CDR1 SGHTA and CDR2 FQGNSA. This CDR3 is 15 amino acids long. The CDR3 coding sequence is TGTGCCAGCAGCCCTGGTGGGGGTATGGGCACTGAAGCTTTCTTT. Translation gives CASSPGGGMGTEAFF.

This chain links TRBV20-1 with TRBJ2-7; maybe TRBD2 (6 bases). The CDR3 spans 11 residues. Germline V gene sequence: CDR1 DFQATT, CDR2 SNEGSKA (reference sequence). CDR3 protein: CRVGRNYEQYF. The DNA for the CDR3 is TGCAGAGTCGGGAGAAACTACGAGCAGTACTTC.

This chain uses TRBV28 with TRBJ2-1, with 7 bases that match TRBD1. In germline, CDR1 is MDHEN, CDR2 SYDVKM. The CDR3 has 15 amino acids. V was pared by 6 bases and J by 8 bases, with 13 bases of the junction left unmatched. The CDR3 nucleotides are TGTGCCAGCAGCTCACCGGACAGGAACAGGGATGAGCAGTTCTTC. It yields the protein CASSSPDRNRDEQFF.

V usage is TRBV4-1 and J usage is TRBJ2-5; TRBD1 might be the D (6 bases). V dropped 4 bases and J dropped 4 bases, with 25 bases sitting between them. The CDR3 runs 18 residues. Germline CDR1 is MGHRA and CDR2 is YSYEKL. CDR3 bases: TGCGCCAGCAGCCGTACACCCGGGACACAGTATACTGGAGAGACCCAGTACTTC. It is translated as CASSRTPGTQYTGETQYF.

The sample holds a few counts of this clonotype. The gene calls are TRBV6-2 or TRBV6-3 and TRBJ1-5; TRBD1 aligns across 11 bases. This CDR3 is 17 amino acids long. V was clipped by 2 bases and J by 2 bases; unmatched bases: 5. Germline loops: CDR1 MNHEY, CDR2 SVGEGT. CDR3 bases: TGTGCCAGCAGTTACGGGACAGGGGGGTTCGGCAATCAGCCCCAGCATTTT. This codes for CASSYGTGGFGNQPQHF.

At least ten counts were recorded for this clonotype. This rearrangement joins TRBV6-2 or TRBV6-3 to TRBJ2-1; D may be TRBD1 (6 bases). V shed 3 bases and J shed 4 bases, with 13 bases lying between them. The CDR3 runs to 15 residues. Per the germline V gene, CDR1 is MNHEY and CDR2 is SVGEGT. The CDR3, as DNA: TGTGCCAGCAGTTATTCGGACAGACAATACAATGAGCAGTTCTTC. It codes for CASSYSDRQYNEQFF.

At least ten counts were recorded for this clonotype. This chain links TRBV27 with TRBJ2-1; the match to TRBD2 covers 7 bases. J lost 2 bases, V lost 6 bases, and 4 bases had no gene match. This CDR3 spans 14 amino acids. The germline V gene has CDR1 MNHEY and CDR2 SMNVEV (reference sequence). In nucleotides, the CDR3 is TGTGCCAGCAGCTTGGGGGGGGCCTACAATGAGCAGTTCTTC. Translated, it gives CASSLGGAYNEQFF.

The chain uses TRBV12-3 or TRBV12-4 and TRBJ2-5; the D gene is possibly TRBD2 (5 bases). With 4 bases removed from V and 4 bases from J, the gap between germline ends came to 7 bases. This CDR3 region has 12 residues. The CDR3 here is CASSSGVETQYF. The CDR3 nucleotides are TGTGCCAGCAGTTCCGGGGTAGAGACCCAGTACTTC.

There are a few counts of this clonotype. This chain links TRBV12-3 or TRBV12-4 with TRBJ2-7; D may be TRBD1 or TRBD2 (6 bases each). The V gene lost 7 bases and the J gene lost 5 bases, with 12 bases spanning the gap. The CDR3 is made up of 12 amino acids. This CDR3 is CASNLGGNEQYF. In DNA form, the CDR3 reads TGTGCCAGCAACTTAGGGGGGAACGAGCAGTACTTC.

The gene calls are TRBV15 and TRBJ2-2, with 10 bases aligning to TRBD1. This CDR3 region has 18 residues. The germline gives CDR1 LNHNV, CDR2 YYDKDF (reference sequence). Unmatched junction bases numbered 11, after V lost 0 bases and J lost 7 bases. CDR3 region: CATSRDQVTGGADGELFF. For the CDR3, the DNA is TGTGCCACCAGCAGAGATCAGGTGACAGGGGGCGCCGACGGGGAGCTGTTTTTT.

This clonotype was observed a handful of times. The chain uses TRBV5-6 and TRBJ2-4; D not resolved. Trimming shortened V by 4 bases and J by 6 bases, and 17 bases separated the two germline ends. The CDR3 extends over 15 amino acids. CDR1 is SGHDT and CDR2 is YYEEEE in the germline V gene. The CDR3 protein is CASSQYDTSLNIQYF. CDR3 coding DNA: TGTGCCAGCAGCCAATACGACACTTCTCTAAACATTCAGTACTTC.

This clonotype was seen ten or more times. This chain connects TRBV5-1 to TRBJ2-1, with D perhaps TRBD2 (5 bases). Looked up from germline, CDR1 is SGHRS and CDR2 is YFSETQ. The CDR3 covers 17 residues. With 0 bases removed from V and 0 bases from J, the gap between germline ends came to 13 bases. CDR3 protein: CASSLATGYSSYNEQFF. The CDR3 DNA reads as TGCGCCAGCAGCTTGGCCACGGGGTATAGCTCCTACAATGAGCAGTTCTTC. Supplemented by reference TRBV5-1 and TRBJ2-1, the full variable domain reads KAGVTQTPRYLIKTRGQQVTLSCSPISGHRSVSWYQQTPGQGLQFLFEYFSETQRNKGNFPGRFSGRQFSNSRSEMNVSTLELGDSALYLCASSLATGYSSYNEQFFGPGTRLTVL.

This clonotype appeared a few times. The chain joins TRBV3-1 to TRBJ2-1, with D perhaps matching TRBD2 (5 bases). The germline CDR1 and CDR2 sequences are LGHDT and YNNKEL (reference sequence). CDR3 length equals 14 residues. V was trimmed by 7 bases and J by 2 bases, leaving 12 bases between them. The DNA of the CDR3 is TGTGCCAGCAAAAGGACGGAGGCCTACAATGAGCAGTTCTTC. The encoded protein is CASKRTEAYNEQFF.

This clonotype appeared a few times. The chain links TRBV3-1 to TRBJ2-5; D is ambiguous. The germline gives CDR1 LGHDT, CDR2 YNNKEL (reference sequence). V was cut by 0 bases and J by 3 bases, with 14 bases left in between. The CDR3 contains 16 residues. The CDR3 DNA follows: TGTGCCAGCAGCCAAGAAGAAGTAGCCGGAAAAGAGACCCAGTACTTC. Translation: CASSQEEVAGKETQYF.

The CDR3 here is CASSTRQGATGELFF. The CDR3 DNA is TGTGCCAGCAGCACAAGACAGGGGGCCACCGGGGAGCTGTTTTTT. The V gene is TRBV7-2, the J gene TRBJ2-2; 10 bases are shared with TRBD1. CDR1 and CDR2 (germline): SGHTA, FQGNSA. The CDR3 runs to 15 residues. Unmatched junction bases numbered 4, after V lost 5 bases and J lost 4 bases.

This clonotype occurred a few times. V is TRBV6-2 or TRBV6-3 and J is TRBJ2-7; D is undetermined. The germline V gene encodes CDR1 MNHEY and CDR2 SVGEGT. The CDR3 totals 16 residues. Trimming removed 2 bases at V and 0 bases at J, with 14 bases between. CDR3 in amino acids: CASSYGPFSRSYEQYF. CDR3 sequence (DNA): TGTGCCAGCAGTTACGGTCCGTTTTCTCGCTCCTACGAGCAGTACTTC.

This clonotype was picked up a small number of times. V usage is TRBV20-1 and J usage is TRBJ2-7, with 10 nucleotides matching TRBD1. Trimming at V came to 3 bases and at J to 9 bases, leaving 5 bases not matched to a gene. The CDR3 has 12 amino acids. The germline CDR1 and CDR2 sequences are DFQATT and SNEGSKA (reference sequence). CDR3 in amino acids: CSARRDRGRQYF. The CDR3, as DNA: TGCAGTGCTAGGCGGGACAGGGGTAGGCAGTACTTC.

This chain uses TRBV5-1 with TRBJ1-1; D uncertain. The V gene lost 3 bases and the J gene lost 1 base, with 10 bases spanning the gap. Germline lookup yields CDR1 SGHRS and CDR2 YFSETQ. The CDR3 runs 14 residues. CDR3 sequence (DNA): TGCGCCAGCAGCTGGCAGCCTACGAACACTGAAGCTTTCTTT. Its protein product is CASSWQPTNTEAFF.